Below are 8 T cell receptor beta chains sequenced from a single sample in a study of siplizumab effects on memory and regulatory T cells. Coculturing at 37°C lasted about six days for the mixed lymphocyte reaction cells. These TCRs are of unknown antigen specificity. Assay used: immunoSEQ multiplex PCR; TCRdb lists only in-frame clones, some missing. The sample holds 13,000 to 15,000 clones; almost 50% are singletons and the top ten take approximately 8.6%. The sequencing sample was made of CFSE-low (dividing) CD4+ T cells sorted from an allogeneic mixed lymphocyte reaction. The receptor source for this set is a human donor in good health; the cells came from an allogeneic mixed lymphocyte reaction.

This clone has only a few counts. The CDR3: CASSVVGWDTEAFF. The CDR3 DNA reads as TGTGCCAGCAGTGTGGTAGGCTGGGACACTGAAGCTTTCTTT. This chain links TRBV6-1 with TRBJ1-1; D unresolved. The germline V and J ends were trimmed by 4 bases and 3 bases, with 12 bases remaining between them. The CDR3 contains 14 residues. The germline CDR1 and CDR2 sequences are MNHNS and SASEGT.

This rearrangement joins TRBV7-4 to TRBJ1-5; possibly TRBD1 for D (5 bases). Between the trimmed V and J ends, which lost 7 bases and 3 bases, there was a span of 10 bases. Germline V gene lookup returns CDR1 SGHVT and CDR2 SQSDAQ. CDR3 length: 13 residues. The CDR3 loop reads CASNTGLNQPQHF. The DNA of the CDR3 is TGTGCCAGCAACACAGGCCTCAATCAGCCCCAGCATTTT.

The chain couples TRBV5-4 to TRBJ2-7; the D gene could be TRBD1 or TRBD2 (5 bases each). V lost 4 bases and J lost 2, with 16 bases in between. Germline CDR1 and CDR2: SGHNT and YYREEE (reference sequence). This CDR3 has 15 amino acids. CDR3 residues: CASSQGPAGAYEQYF. The CDR3 DNA is TGTGCCAGCAGCCAGGGTCCGGCGGGCGCCTACGAGCAGTACTTC.

The V gene is TRBV4-2, the J gene TRBJ1-2, with D maybe TRBD1 (5 bases). Germline V lookup: CDR1 LGHNA, CDR2 YNFKEQ. Deletions cut 1 base from V and 4 bases from J, with 16 bases between. The CDR3 has 16 amino acids. The CDR3: CASSQVWGQGGYGYTF. In nucleotides, the CDR3 is TGTGCCAGCAGCCAAGTCTGGGGCCAGGGCGGCTATGGCTACACCTTC.

This rearrangement joins TRBV7-3 to TRBJ1-1, with D unclear. There are 14 residues in the CDR3. V lost 2 bases and J 1 base, leaving 8 bases between the germline ends. Germline V CDR1 and CDR2: SGHTA, FQGTGA. CDR3 loop: CASSLGYRNTEAFF. The CDR3 DNA reads TGTGCCAGCAGCTTAGGTTACAGGAACACTGAAGCTTTCTTT. The full variable domain, in which reference TRBV7-3 and TRBJ1-1 provide the parts outside the CDR3, is GAGVSQTPSNKVTEKGKYVELRCDPISGHTALYWYRQSLGQGPEFLIYFQGTGAADDSGLPNDRFFAVRPEGSVSTLKIQRTERGDSAVYLCASSLGYRNTEAFFGQGTRLTVV.

J is TRBJ2-4 and V is TRBV5-4; 10 nucleotides line up with TRBD1. The V segment lost 2 bases and the J segment 5 bases; nucleotides outside the gene matches: 4. In germline, CDR1 is SGHNT, CDR2 YYREEE (reference sequence). This CDR3 has 15 amino acids. The CDR3 is CASSFGTGDQNIQYF. CDR3 nucleotide sequence: TGTGCCAGCAGCTTCGGGACAGGGGACCAAAACATTCAGTACTTC.

This clone occurred a few times. The sample contains more than one DNA sequence encoding this CDR3. The chain combines TRBV18 with TRBJ2-5; 9 bases line up with TRBD1. V was pared by 2 bases and J by 2 bases, with 0 bases of the junction left unmatched. Per germline, CDR1 KGHSH and CDR2 LQKENI. The CDR3 consists of 14 residues. In DNA form, the CDR3 reads TGTGCCAGCTCACCAGGGACAGGGCAAGAGACCCAGTACTTC. As protein: CASSPGTGQETQYF.

The chain carries TRBV28 and TRBJ2-5; 7 nucleotides agree with TRBD2. CDR3 length: 14 amino acids. The V segment lost 5 bases and the J segment 1 base; nucleotides outside the gene matches: 4. Germline loops: CDR1 MDHEN, CDR2 SYDVKM. The CDR3, as DNA: TGTGCCAGCAGTCCTCTAGCGGTCCAAGAGACCCAGTACTTC. Amino acid sequence: CASSPLAVQETQYF.